Sequencing of this T cell receptor (beta chain) was carried out in a study of cytomegalovirus exposure and HLA in healthy donors. Study conclusions and caveats: Common viral pathogens seemed to be connected with several of the most significant clusters, according to a later analysis. In most subjects, TCR beta sequences reportedly gave accurate predictions of HLA-A and HLA-B alleles. Presence/absence results assume similar sequencing depth per donor, which may not hold.

This clone turned up a few times. As yet, its antigen is unknown. Donors in the study were healthy people who gave bone marrow. The V and J ends lost 0 bases and 2 bases respectively, with 8 bases between them. The CDR3 extends over 14 amino acids. CDR1 and CDR2 from the germline V gene are SGHDT and YYEEEE. It was with 60 Vbeta and 13 Jbeta primers that the PCR ran. The table came from immunoSEQ multiplex PCR; TCRdb's copy has only in-frame clones and leaves some out. The repertoire holds around 170,000 clones, around three quarters seen once, with 2.5% in the top ten. The receptor's source is a woman younger than 45 in good health and CMV-seropositive. V is TRBV5-6 and J is TRBJ2-5; the D is unclear. Sequencing input: PBMCs. For the CDR3, the DNA is TGTGCCAGCAGCTTGGCGCTAGTTCAAGAGACCCAGTACTTC. Amino acid sequence: CASSLALVQETQYF.